These 32 T cell receptor beta chains were all obtained from the same sample, sequenced in a study of human thymus T cells. Resections were taken during corrective heart surgery, and the thymus tissue came from these. Libraries were prepared by immunoSEQ multiplex PCR; TCRdb keeps only in-frame clonotypes and omits some of them. The table shows fewer than 85,000 clones, with 90% to 95% occurring only once. The source material was thymus tissue. These receptors originate from a girl under three years old with a congenital heart defect but otherwise immunologically healthy.

This clone occurred once. The chain joins TRBV4-1 to TRBJ2-3, with 8 nucleotides matching TRBD2. Germline CDR1 MGHRA, CDR2 YSYEKL. Trimming removed 4 bases from V and 2 bases from J; junction bases left unmatched: 8. This CDR3 spans 16 amino acids. The CDR3 DNA is TGCGCCAGCAGCCCGGTTAAAGCGGGAGACACAGATACGCAGTATTTT. Protein: CASSPVKAGDTDTQYF.

V and J are TRBV7-2 and TRBJ1-2, with D unclear. Trimming cost V 5 bases and J 0 bases, with 16 bases left between them. The CDR3 has 16 residues. The germline V gene encodes CDR1 SGHTA and CDR2 FQGNSA. The CDR3 is CASSPTRLRANYGYTF. In nucleotides, the CDR3 is TGTGCCAGCAGCCCGACCCGGTTGAGAGCTAACTATGGCTACACCTTC.

The chain recombines TRBV25-1 with TRBJ1-1, with 7 positions matching TRBD1. Trimming took 4 bases from V and 11 from J; bases not matched to a gene: 7. Germline V gene data show CDR1 as MGHDK and CDR2 as SYGVNS. This CDR3 comprises 12 residues. This CDR3 is CASSAGTVMAFF. The CDR3 coding sequence is TGTGCCAGCAGTGCCGGGACAGTGATGGCTTTCTTT.

This clone was recorded once. CDR3 coding DNA: TGTGCCAGCAGTGGTCAGGGGGCAAATGGCTACACCTTC. It encodes CASSGQGANGYTF. The V and J genes are TRBV27 and TRBJ1-2; the match to TRBD1 covers 8 bases. Germline V lookup: CDR1 MNHEY, CDR2 SMNVEV (reference sequence). Losses at the gene ends were 5 bases for V and 6 bases for J; bases not matched to a gene: 5. CDR3 length: 13 amino acids.

This clone was seen a few times. This chain connects TRBV16 to TRBJ1-5; tentatively, D is TRBD1 (5 bases). Trimming removed 2 bases at V and 2 bases at J, with 16 bases between. Looked up from germline, CDR1 is KGHSY and CDR2 is FQNENV. CDR3 length: 17 amino acids. In nucleotides, the CDR3 is TGTGCCAGCAGCCAACGGGCGGGGACTGATGGCAATCAGCCCCAGCATTTT. This sequence encodes CASSQRAGTDGNQPQHF.

This chain joins TRBV6-1 and TRBJ1-1; unclear D gene. This CDR3 region has 14 residues. The germline CDR1 and CDR2 sequences are MNHNS and SASEGT. Deletions cut 8 bases from V and 0 bases from J, with 13 bases between. In DNA, the CDR3 is TGTGCCAGCGCCGGCGGCCTCATGAACACTGAAGCTTTCTTT. Its protein is CASAGGLMNTEAFF.

This chain uses TRBV23-1 with TRBJ2-7, with D maybe TRBD1 (5 bases). TRBV23-1 is noted as an ORF with a role that remains uncertain. Trimming removed 4 bases from V and 2 bases from J, with 18 bases in between. This CDR3 contains 16 residues. Written as DNA, the CDR3 is TGCGCCAGCAGTCCCCCCGTGGGGCTTCCAACCTACGAGCAGTACTTC. Protein: CASSPPVGLPTYEQYF.

V usage is TRBV30 and J usage is TRBJ2-5; D is possibly TRBD1 (5 bases). CDR1 GTSNPN and CDR2 SVGIG come from the germline V gene (reference sequence). Trimming took off 0 bases at V and 0 bases at J, with 20 bases between the two ends. The CDR3 has 18 amino acids. Here the CDR3 reads CAWSVLGPEGRNQETQYF. DNA for the CDR3: TGTGCCTGGAGTGTACTGGGGCCGGAAGGCCGAAACCAAGAGACCCAGTACTTC.

On this clone itself: At one of its ends the junction is not consistent with the germline gene, which may arise from a read error. This chain joins TRBV7-9 and TRBJ2-7; 13 bases line up with TRBD2. The germline V gene encodes CDR1 SEHNR and CDR2 FQNEAQ (reference sequence). The CDR3 length is 13 residues. The CDR3 nucleotides are TGTGCCAGCAGCCCAGGACTAGCGGGGGTCAAAGGCTTC. Amino acids: CASSPGLAGVKGF.

This rearrangement joins TRBV7-9 to TRBJ2-1; 13 nucleotides match TRBD2. CDR1 is SEHNR, CDR2 FQNEAQ, per germline (reference sequence). There are 17 residues in the CDR3. J lost 0 bases, V lost 5 bases, and 4 bases had no gene match. In DNA, the CDR3 is TGTGCCAGCAGCCCCCGGACTAGCGGGAGCTCCTACAATGAGCAGTTCTTC. Amino acids: CASSPRTSGSSYNEQFF.

This clone has a single count. Here the CDR3 omits its conserved ending phenylalanine or tryptophan, so a read error is the likely source. The chain links TRBV7-9 to TRBJ2-7; 10 bases map to TRBD1. V was clipped by 2 bases and J by 0 bases; unmatched bases: 4. Per germline, CDR1 SEHNR and CDR2 FQNEAQ (reference sequence). This CDR3 spans 16 amino acids. CDR3: CASSLHRDRGSYEQYL. The DNA for the CDR3 is TGTGCCAGCAGCTTACACCGGGACAGGGGCTCCTACGAGCAGTACTTA.

CDR3 DNA: TGTGCCAGCAGCGCTCAAGCCGGAGTCCGTGAGCAGTTCTTC. Translation: CASSAQAGVREQFF. The J gene is TRBJ2-1, the V gene TRBV11-3; D is uncertain. The V gene lost 5 bases and the J gene lost 9 bases, with 17 bases spanning the gap. The CDR3 consists of 14 residues. Germline V gives CDR1 SGHNT, CDR2 YENEEA.

The chain couples TRBV9 to TRBJ2-1; 12 bases match TRBD2. The V gene end was trimmed by 4 bases and the J gene end by 8 bases; junction bases not matched to a gene: 10. Germline values: CDR1 SGDLS, CDR2 YYNGEE. This CDR3 contains 16 residues. The CDR3 protein is CASSPRLAGEFDEQFF. CDR3 bases: TGTGCCAGCAGCCCCAGACTAGCGGGAGAATTTGATGAGCAGTTCTTC.

This rearrangement joins TRBV19 to TRBJ2-5, with 13 bases fitting TRBD2. V was pared by 6 bases and J by 6 bases, with 4 bases of the junction left unmatched. Germline assignment: CDR1 LNHDA and CDR2 SQIVND (reference sequence). CDR3 length: 14 amino acids. The DNA of the CDR3 is TGTGCCAGTAGGAGGACTAGCGGGAGCCAGACCCAGTACTTC. Translated, it gives CASRRTSGSQTQYF.

CDR3 DNA: TGTGCCAGCAGTAACGACGCCGGCAGACCTTTGGACACTGAAGCTTTCTTT. Its translation: CASSNDAGRPLDTEAFF. The J gene is TRBJ1-1, the V gene TRBV28, with unresolved D. Trimming shortened V by 5 bases and J by 3 bases, and 22 bases separated the two germline ends. Per germline, CDR1 MDHEN and CDR2 SYDVKM. The CDR3 is 17 amino acids.

The J gene is TRBJ1-2, the V gene TRBV5-6; D call uncertain. CDR1 is SGHDT, CDR2 YYEEEE, per germline. The CDR3 consists of 14 residues. V gave up 0 bases and J gave up 2 bases, with 8 bases separating them. Here the CDR3 reads CASSLGLGNYGYTF. The CDR3 DNA follows: TGTGCCAGCAGCTTGGGTCTAGGGAACTATGGCTACACCTTC.

The CDR3 protein is CASSIHRPLGWEQYF. The CDR3 bases are TGTGCCAGCAGTATCCACAGGCCGCTGGGTTGGGAGCAGTACTTC. The V call is TRBV27, the J call TRBJ2-7, with D possibly TRBD1 on 5 matching bases. The germline V and J ends were trimmed by 5 bases and 7 bases, with 21 bases remaining between them. This CDR3 spans 15 amino acids. Germline CDR1 is MNHEY and CDR2 is SMNVEV (reference sequence).

The chain carries TRBV10-1 and TRBJ1-4; D perhaps matches TRBD1 (5 bases). V shed 7 bases and J shed 8 bases, with 14 bases lying between them. The CDR3 runs to 13 residues. Germline assignment: CDR1 WNHNN and CDR2 SYGVQD (reference sequence). CDR3 DNA sequence: TGCGCCAGCAATCGGGGGGTCGGAGAAAAACTGTTTTTT. It translates to CASNRGVGEKLFF.

The CDR3 region has the DNA TGTGCCAGCAGCTTGAGACAGGGCCTGGCCTACGAGCAGTACTTC. Its translation is CASSLRQGLAYEQYF. The J gene is TRBJ2-7, the V gene TRBV5-6; 7 bases line up with TRBD1. The ends lost 1 base at V and 2 bases at J; junction bases unmatched: 6. Germline loops: CDR1 SGHDT, CDR2 YYEEEE. There are 15 residues in the CDR3.

This clone appeared a single time. The V call is TRBV27, the J call TRBJ2-3, with 12 positions matching TRBD2. CDR1 is MNHEY, CDR2 SMNVEV, per germline (reference sequence). V gave up 5 bases and J gave up 4 bases; unmatched junction bases: 4. The CDR3 has 15 amino acids. The CDR3 nucleotides read TGTGCCAGCAGTCCGACTAGCGGGGGCCCAGATACGCAGTATTTT. Translated: CASSPTSGGPDTQYF.

The CDR3 DNA reads as TGTGCCAGCAAACTGAGCGGGAGGGCCGGTTACAATGAGCAGTTCTTC. This codes for CASKLSGRAGYNEQFF. The V and J genes are TRBV27 and TRBJ2-1; TRBD2 aligns across 10 bases. Germline V gives CDR1 MNHEY, CDR2 SMNVEV (reference sequence). There are 16 residues in the CDR3. V was clipped by 7 bases and J by 4 bases; unmatched bases: 10.

J is TRBJ2-5 and V is TRBV27, with 8 bases matching TRBD1. Trimming removed 4 bases from V and 5 bases from J; junction bases left unmatched: 9. CDR1 and CDR2 from the germline V gene are MNHEY and SMNVEV (reference sequence). The CDR3 is made up of 15 amino acids. CDR3 in DNA: TGTGCCAGCAGTTCCAGCCACCGGGACAGGGAGACCCAGTACTTC. As protein: CASSSSHRDRETQYF.

V is TRBV2 and J is TRBJ1-5; D remains unclear. V was trimmed by 8 bases and J by 2 bases, leaving 19 bases between them. The CDR3 loop spans 16 amino acids. Germline loops: CDR1 SNHLY, CDR2 FYNNEI. CDR3 DNA: TGTGCCAGCTCACCCCAGGACGCTCAGGGCAATCAGCCCCAGCATTTT. It specifies CASSPQDAQGNQPQHF.

The chain couples TRBV9 to TRBJ2-3, with 10 bases that match TRBD2. CDR1 is SGDLS and CDR2 is YYNGEE in the germline V gene. The CDR3 runs 17 residues. Trimming removed 0 bases from V and 4 bases from J; junction bases left unmatched: 8. DNA for the CDR3: TGTGCCAGCAGCGTAGAGCGCCTAGCGGGAGTGGCAGATACGCAGTATTTT. It codes for CASSVERLAGVADTQYF.

The chain has TRBV6-5 and TRBJ2-3; either TRBD1 or TRBD2 may fit D (5 bases each). Germline CDR1 is MNHEY and CDR2 is SVGAGI. Trimming pared 0 bases from V and 2 bases from J, leaving 9 bases between. This CDR3 spans 15 amino acids. CDR3 nucleotide sequence: TGTGCCAGCAGTTACTCAGGGGACCACACAGATACGCAGTATTTT. Its translation is CASSYSGDHTDTQYF.

The gene calls are TRBV7-2 and TRBJ1-2; 7 nucleotides line up with TRBD1. The germline V gene has CDR1 SGHTA and CDR2 FQGNSA. The CDR3 spans 13 residues. Losses at the gene ends were 2 bases for V and 8 bases for J; bases not matched to a gene: 5. CDR3 DNA: TGTGCCAGCAGCTTAAAAGGGGGCTCGGGCTACACCTTC. The encoded protein is CASSLKGGSGYTF.

The J gene is TRBJ1-2, the V gene TRBV5-4, with D possibly matching TRBD1 (6 bases). V was shortened by 5 bases and J by 8 bases, with 25 bases between the two germline ends. The germline V gene encodes CDR1 SGHNT and CDR2 YYREEE (reference sequence). This CDR3 comprises 16 residues. The CDR3 protein is CASRITPGPGGGGYTF. In DNA form, the CDR3 reads TGTGCCAGCAGGATAACCCCTGGGCCCGGGGGGGGCGGCTACACCTTC.

The V call is TRBV2, the J call TRBJ1-3; no clear D. Germline lookup yields CDR1 SNHLY and CDR2 FYNNEI. V lost 6 bases to trimming and J lost 3 bases, with 12 bases between them. This CDR3 is built from 14 residues. DNA of the CDR3: TGTGCCAGCAGCCAACGACGGATTGGAAACACCATATATTTT. Its protein is CASSQRRIGNTIYF.

The genes are TRBV25-1 and TRBJ2-1; D remains ambiguous. Per the germline V gene, CDR1 is MGHDK and CDR2 is SYGVNS. V was clipped by 8 bases and J by 0 bases, with 14 bases between them. The CDR3 totals 15 residues. The CDR3 coding sequence is TGTGCCAGCCACCCTGGAAGGATCTCCTACAATGAGCAGTTCTTC. This encodes CASHPGRISYNEQFF.

The genes are TRBV15 and TRBJ2-3, with 7 bases aligning to TRBD2. Losses at the gene ends were 9 bases for V and 4 bases for J; bases not matched to a gene: 7. The germline CDR1 and CDR2 sequences are LNHNV and YYDKDF (reference sequence). The CDR3 extends over 13 amino acids. The CDR3 nucleotides read TGTGCCACGGCAGGGAGGGCCGCAGATACGCAGTATTTT. It translates to CATAGRAADTQYF. Full variable domain (outside the CDR3, taken from reference TRBV15 and TRBJ2-3): DAMVIQNPRYQVTQFGKPVTLSCSQTLNHNVMYWYQQKSSQAPKLLFHYYDKDFNNEADTPDNFQSRRPNTSFCFLDIRSPGLGDTAMYLCATAGRAADTQYFGPGTRLTVL.

This chain uses TRBV27 with TRBJ1-5, with D possibly TRBD1 on 5 matching bases. Trimming took 6 bases from V and 4 from J, leaving 16 bases between them. Germline values: CDR1 MNHEY, CDR2 SMNVEV (reference sequence). The CDR3 runs to 15 residues. The CDR3 sequence is CASRPRQYLNQPQHF. CDR3 DNA sequence: TGTGCCAGCAGACCCAGACAGTATCTAAATCAGCCCCAGCATTTT.

The rearrangement uses TRBV21-1 and TRBJ2-1. TRBV21-1 is listed as a pseudogene. The length of the CDR3 is 15 residues. CDR3 coding DNA: TGTGCCAGCAGCAAAATCAGGGACCCACACAATGAGCAGTTCTTC. Translating gives CASSKIRDPHNEQFF.